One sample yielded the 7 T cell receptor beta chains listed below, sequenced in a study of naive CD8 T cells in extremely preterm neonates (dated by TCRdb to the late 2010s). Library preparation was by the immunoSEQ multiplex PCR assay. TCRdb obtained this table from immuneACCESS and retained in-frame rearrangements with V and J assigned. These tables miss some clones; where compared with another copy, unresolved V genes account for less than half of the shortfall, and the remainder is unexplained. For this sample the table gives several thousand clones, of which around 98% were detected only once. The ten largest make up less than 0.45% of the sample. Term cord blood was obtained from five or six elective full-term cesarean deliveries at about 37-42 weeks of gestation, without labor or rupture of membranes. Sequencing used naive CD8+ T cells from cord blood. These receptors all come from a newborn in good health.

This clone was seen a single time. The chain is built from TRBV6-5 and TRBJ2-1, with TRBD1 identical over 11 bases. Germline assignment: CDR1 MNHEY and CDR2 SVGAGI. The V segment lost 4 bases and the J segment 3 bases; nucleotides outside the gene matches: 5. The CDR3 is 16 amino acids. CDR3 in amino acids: CASSSSGTGGYNEQFF. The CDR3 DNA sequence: TGTGCCAGCAGTTCCTCCGGGACAGGGGGCTACAATGAGCAGTTCTTC.

In nucleotides, the CDR3 is TGTGCCACCAGCCTCCTCGACAGGGTTGCTGAAAAACTGTTTTTT. Translating it yields CATSLLDRVAEKLFF. The chain uses TRBV15 and TRBJ1-4; TRBD1 matches 7 bases. V dropped 5 bases and J dropped 7; count of bases not matched to a gene: 10. Germline V gene data show CDR1 as LNHNV and CDR2 as YYDKDF (reference sequence). The CDR3 totals 15 residues.

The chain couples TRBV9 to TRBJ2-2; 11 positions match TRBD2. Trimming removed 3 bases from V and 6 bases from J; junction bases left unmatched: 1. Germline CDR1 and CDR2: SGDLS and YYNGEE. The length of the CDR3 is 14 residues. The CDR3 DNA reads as TGTGCCAGCAGCGGTAGCGGGGGGGCCGGGGAGCTGTTTTTT. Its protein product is CASSGSGGAGELFF.

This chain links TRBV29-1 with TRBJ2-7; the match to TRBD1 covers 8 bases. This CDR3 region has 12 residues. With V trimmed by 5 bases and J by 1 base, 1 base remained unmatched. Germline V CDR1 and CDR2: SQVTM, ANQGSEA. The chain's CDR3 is CSVRTGSYEQYF. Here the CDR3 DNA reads TGCAGCGTTAGGACAGGGTCCTACGAGCAGTACTTC.

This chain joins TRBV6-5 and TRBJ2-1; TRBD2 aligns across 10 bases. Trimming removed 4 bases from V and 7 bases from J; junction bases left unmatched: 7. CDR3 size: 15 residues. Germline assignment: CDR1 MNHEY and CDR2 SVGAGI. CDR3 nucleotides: TGTGCCAGCAGTTCGACAGCGGGGGGGCCTAATGAGCAGTTCTTC. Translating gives CASSSTAGGPNEQFF.

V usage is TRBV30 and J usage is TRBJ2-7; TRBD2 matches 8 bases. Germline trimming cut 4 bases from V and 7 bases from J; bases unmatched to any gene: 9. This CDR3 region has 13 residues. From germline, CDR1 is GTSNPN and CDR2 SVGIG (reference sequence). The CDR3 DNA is TGTGCCTGGAATGCGGGTTCGGGGGGGGAGCAGTACTTC. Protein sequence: CAWNAGSGGEQYF.

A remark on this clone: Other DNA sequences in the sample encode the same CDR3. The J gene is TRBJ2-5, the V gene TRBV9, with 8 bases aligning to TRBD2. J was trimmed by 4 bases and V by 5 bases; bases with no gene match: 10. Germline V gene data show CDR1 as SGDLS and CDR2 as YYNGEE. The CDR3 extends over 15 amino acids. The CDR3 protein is CASSSSGGLPETQYF. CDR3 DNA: TGTGCCAGCAGTTCGAGCGGGGGCCTACCAGAGACCCAGTACTTC.